The rows below give T cell receptor beta chains drawn from one sample of a study of T cells in tuberculosis. Repertoires were generated with immunoSEQ multiplex PCR, while TCRdb's copy carries only in-frame clones and drops some. The profile shows some 34,000 clones, about 93% of them singletons. Sequencing used PBMCs. Receptors were obtained from a donor under 30 with latent tuberculosis or without tuberculosis infection. Both conserved end residues are trimmed from each CDR3.

>TRBV10-3
AISEPRTASTDTQY
>TRBV19
ASSMDRDNYGYT
>TRBV15
ATSRAGATEAF
>TRBV11-2
ASSLDWPSGGSTDTQY
>TRBV15
ATSRGLPNEKLF
>TRBV10-3
AISEQGLETNIQY
>TRBV29-1
SVDSDVDRANYGYT
>TRBV7-9
ASSRQGAFRGYT
>TRBV15
ATSSYRQDAKETQY
>TRBV6-1
ASSERLGHAEAF
>TRBV6-6
ASASGSPGNTIY
>TRBV7-8
ASSLTDDQPQH
>TRBV5-6
ASSPQGQGNQPQH
>TRBV7-2
ASSPDSGGPPYEQY
>TRBV19
ASSTSFSYEQY
>TRBV30
AWSVDTDYGYT
>TRBV7-2
ASSQPGLARETQY
>TRBV6-5
ASSYGRLEGDNEQF
>TRBV30
AWSKHLLRKANYGYT
>TRBV5-1
ASSLFGRGPNNEQF
>TRBV5-1
ASSLGISGDIQY
>TRBV7-6
ASGAGYGYT
>TRBV4-1
ASTPRGGGADTQY
>TRBV5-1
ASSLAEADTQY
>TRBV19
ASSSLNRDRGSYEQY
>TRBV6-1
ASSEARGGEQY
>TRBV30
AWSRGGVAYEQY
>TRBV20-1
SARLGIEAF
>TRBV21-1
ASSKDRTSGGRSYEQY
>TRBV6-6
ASSRLVGASYEQY
>TRBV9
ASTQILNTEAF
>TRBV9
ASSTGGKQGSYEQY
>TRBV7-6
ASSLGQGARSGYT